A selection of T cell receptor beta chains follows, all from one sample in a study of cytotoxic CD8 clonotypes in ibrutinib-treated CLL. Profiled with immunoSEQ multiplex PCR; TCRdb holds only in-frame clones, not every one. Here the sample spans roughly 110,000 clones, 58% being singletons. The source material was PBMCs, sampled after 24 months of ibrutinib treatment. The receptors come from a human donor with chronic lymphocytic leukemia. CDR3s include the opening cysteine and the closing phenylalanine or tryptophan. D genes are given only for firm matches. Rows may omit the clone size; those that give it use once, few, many or a size class.

V,J,D,size,DNA,CDR3
TRBV5-8,TRBJ2-7,.,.,TGTGCCAGCAGCTTAGACCGGGACAAAAAATGGAACTACGAGCAGTACTTC,CASSLDRDKKWNYEQYF
TRBV7-9,TRBJ2-7,.,.,TGTGCCAGCAGCTTAGGACTAACTGGCGAGCAGTACTTC,CASSLGLTGEQYF
TRBV30,TRBJ1-3,.,.,TGTGCCTGGACAGGGAGTGGAAACACCATATATTTT,CAWTGSGNTIYF
TRBV25-1,TRBJ1-6,.,few,TGTGCCAGCAGTGAACAGAACAGGTTAACCTATAATTCACCCCTCCACTTT,CASSEQNRLTYNSPLHF
TRBV7-2,TRBJ2-5,TRBD2,.,TGTGCCAGCAGCCCCGGGGGGGGGCGCGGGGAGACCCAGTACTTC,CASSPGGGRGETQYF
TRBV7-2,TRBJ1-2,TRBD1,few,TGTGCCAGCAGCCCGGGACAGACTAACTATGGCTACACCTTC,CASSPGQTNYGYTF
TRBV29-1,TRBJ1-1,.,few,TGCAGCGTTGGAAGAGGGTTGAACACTGAAGCTTTCTTT,CSVGRGLNTEAFF
TRBV30,TRBJ1-5,.,.,TGTGCCTGGAGTGGTGCATCCTGGAATCAGCCCCAGCATTTT,CAWSGASWNQPQHF
TRBV6-5,TRBJ2-7,.,.,TGTGCCAGCCAATCTAGTTTTAGAGCCGCCGAGCAGTACTTC,CASQSSFRAAEQYF
TRBV5-1,TRBJ2-2,TRBD1,.,TGCGCCACCCGTCCGGGGCAGGGGGCCACCACCGGGGAGCTGTTTTTT,CATRPGQGATTGELFF
TRBV6-6,TRBJ1-1,TRBD1,.,TGTGCCAGCAGGCAAGGGAAGGGACAGGGGTGGACTGAAGCTTTCTTT,CASRQGKGQGWTEAFF
TRBV6-4,TRBJ2-1,.,once,TGTGCCAGCCCCACGTTCGGGGCCCACAATGAGCAGTTCTTC,CASPTFGAHNEQFF
TRBV5-1,TRBJ2-1,.,.,TGCGCCAGCAGCTTGGCCGTGTCTGGGGGGCCGCAGTTCTTC,CASSLAVSGGPQFF
TRBV5-1,TRBJ2-5,TRBD2,.,TGCGCCAGCAGCTCCCAGACTAGCGGGGGGGCAGGTGGAAAGACCCAGTACTTC,CASSSQTSGGAGGKTQYF
TRBV6-6,TRBJ1-1,.,.,TGTGCCAGCAGTTCAGAAGGGGGGAACACTGAAGCTTTCTTT,CASSSEGGNTEAFF
TRBV7-3,TRBJ2-5,.,.,TGTGCCAGCAGCCCTGGGCTCCAAGAGACCCAGTACTTC,CASSPGLQETQYF
TRBV9,TRBJ2-5,TRBD2,.,TGTGCCAGCAGCGTAGGCCCTAGCGGAGAAGAGACCCAGTACTTC,CASSVGPSGEETQYF
TRBV5-6,TRBJ2-5,.,.,TGTGCCAGCAGCGCCACAGGCCAAGAGACCCAGTACTTC,CASSATGQETQYF
TRBV7-2,TRBJ1-1,TRBD1,.,TGTGCCAGCAGCCTCCCCTACGGGACAGGGGGGTCGGGGGCTTTCTTT,CASSLPYGTGGSGAFF
TRBV11-3,TRBJ1-3,.,.,TGTGCCAGCAGCTTAGTTCGGGGAGCGGAAAACACCATATATTTT,CASSLVRGAENTIYF
TRBV5-6,TRBJ1-4,.,once,TGTGCCAGCAGCTATGGACAGAGACTTAATGAAAAACTGTTTTTT,CASSYGQRLNEKLFF
TRBV7-2,TRBJ1-1,.,.,TGTGCCAGCAGCTCTATACCCCGGGACCCCGGCAATGCTTTCTTT,CASSSIPRDPGNAFF